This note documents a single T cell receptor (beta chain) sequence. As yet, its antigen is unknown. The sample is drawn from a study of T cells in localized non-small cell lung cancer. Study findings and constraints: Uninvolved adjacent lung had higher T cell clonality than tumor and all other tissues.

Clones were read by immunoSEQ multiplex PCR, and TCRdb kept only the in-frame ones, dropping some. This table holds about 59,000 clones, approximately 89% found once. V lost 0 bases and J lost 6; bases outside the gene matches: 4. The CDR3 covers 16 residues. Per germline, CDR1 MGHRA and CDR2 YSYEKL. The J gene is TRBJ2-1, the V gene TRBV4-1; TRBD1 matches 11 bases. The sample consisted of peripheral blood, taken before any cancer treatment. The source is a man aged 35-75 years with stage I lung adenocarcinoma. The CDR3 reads CASSQDRTGGFNEQFF. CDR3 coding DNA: TGCGCCAGCAGCCAAGATAGGACAGGGGGCTTCAATGAGCAGTTCTTC.